This is a list of T cell receptor beta chains from one sample in a study of T cells in Graves' hyperthyroidism and ophthalmopathy. From the multiplex PCR reads, TCRdb called clonotypes with MiXCR, one entry per CDR3 protein. The sample contains 450,000 to 650,000 distinct CDR3 sequences, approximately 15% of which appear only once. Sequenced material: blood. These TCRs come from a woman between 18 and 29 years old with Graves' ophthalmopathy. Each CDR3 is given with its conserved first and last residue. A D gene is named only where the DNA matches it firmly. Some rows have no size entry. The others give once, few or many, or a class for an expanded clone.

TGTGCCAGCAGGCAGACAGGGGACGATCAGCCCCAGCATTTT | CASRQTGDDQPQHF | 14 | TRBJ1-5 | TRBV2 | - | TRBD1
TGCGCCAGCAGCCAGACCACAGGGCGCGAAAAACTGTTTTTT | CASSQTTGREKLFF | 14 | TRBJ1-4 | TRBV4-1 | many | -
TGTGCCAGCAGTTTATTATGGCGGGTCGCACGCCAAGGGACCTTCCAGGGGCAGTTCTTC | CASSLLWRVARQGTFQGQFF | 20 | TRBJ2-1 | TRBV28 | many | -
TGTGCCAGCAGTTACAGGCCCCCTATTCTAAGCTCTGGGGCCAACGTCCTGACTTTC | CASSYRPPILSSGANVLTF | 19 | TRBJ2-6 | TRBV6-5 | - | -
TGTGCCAGCAGCCCTTCGACTTCCCAGCCCCAGCATTTT | CASSPSTSQPQHF | 13 | TRBJ1-5 | TRBV7-2 | many | -
TGTGCCAGCAGTCTCGGACTAGCGGGAGCAGATACGCAGTATTTT | CASSLGLAGADTQYF | 15 | TRBJ2-3 | TRBV12-3/TRBV12-4 | many | TRBD2
TGCAGTGCTAGAGATTGGACGGTCGACGAGCAGTACTTC | CSARDWTVDEQYF | 13 | TRBJ2-7 | TRBV20-1 | many | -
TGTGCCAGCAGTTTAATGGGGACTAGCGGGAGGAATGAGCAGTTCTTC | CASSLMGTSGRNEQFF | 16 | TRBJ2-1 | TRBV28 | many | TRBD2
TGCAGTGTCCAAGACAGGGACACAGATACGCAGTATTTT | CSVQDRDTDTQYF | 13 | TRBJ2-3 | TRBV20-1 | many | TRBD1
TGTGCCAGCAGTTCGACCACTAGCGGGAGTATCCACGAGCAGTACTTC | CASSSTTSGSIHEQYF | 16 | TRBJ2-7 | TRBV6-1 | many | TRBD2
TGTGCCAGCAGCTTAGGTTCGGGCTTTAGGCGGGATGAGCAGTTCTTC | CASSLGSGFRRDEQFF | 16 | TRBJ2-1 | TRBV11-3 | many | -
TGCAGTGCTCTGAGAGGCACTGAAGCTTTCTTT | CSALRGTEAFF | 11 | TRBJ1-1 | TRBV20-1 | many | -
TGTGCCACCAGTGATCCGGACAGGATGAAGGGCTACACCTTC | CATSDPDRMKGYTF | 14 | TRBJ1-2 | TRBV24-1 | few | TRBD1
TGTGCCAGCACCTACCACCTCAGGGGCTCCTCTGGGGCCAACGTCCTGACTTTC | CASTYHLRGSSGANVLTF | 18 | TRBJ2-6 | TRBV6-1 | few | -
TGTGCCAGCAGTTTACGTGGCAGGTCGATGAACACTGAAGCTTTCTTT | CASSLRGRSMNTEAFF | 16 | TRBJ1-1 | TRBV28 | - | -
TGTGCCAGCAGTACGCCGCAGGGACTAGCGGGCGGCTTCTACACAGATACGCAGTATTTT | CASSTPQGLAGGFYTDTQYF | 20 | TRBJ2-3 | TRBV6-1 | many | TRBD2
TGTGCCAGCAATTATCAGCCCCAGCATTTT | CASNYQPQHF | 10 | TRBJ1-5 | TRBV6-1 | few | -
TGTGCCACCAGTGGGGGAATACGCAACTATGGCTACACCTTC | CATSGGIRNYGYTF | 14 | TRBJ1-2 | TRBV24-1 | few | -
TGTGCCAGCAGTTCAATGGGGTGGCACGAGCAGTACTTC | CASSSMGWHEQYF | 13 | TRBJ2-7 | TRBV27 | many | -
TGTGCCAGCAGTTACGGCCCACCGGGACTAGTTCCCCTTACGCAGTATTTT | CASSYGPPGLVPLTQYF | 17 | TRBJ2-3 | TRBV6-5 | many | TRBD2
TGTGCCAGCAGCCCTCGGACCCCGGGGAGTGAAAAACTGTTTTTT | CASSPRTPGSEKLFF | 15 | TRBJ1-4 | TRBV14 | few | -
TGTGCCAGCTCCCAGCGGGATTCGAGCGGGAGGAAGGCCTACGAGCAGTACTTC | CASSQRDSSGRKAYEQYF | 18 | TRBJ2-7 | TRBV27 | - | TRBD2
TGTGCCTGGACAAGGATTATGAACACTGAAGCTTTCTTT | CAWTRIMNTEAFF | 13 | TRBJ1-1 | TRBV30 | many | -
TGTGCCACGGGCCAGGGGGCGGGGGAGCAGTACTTC | CATGQGAGEQYF | 12 | TRBJ2-7 | TRBV10-3 | many | TRBD1
TGCGCCAGCAGCTTGTGGCAGGGGGCCTCTGGGGCCAACGTCCTGACTTTC | CASSLWQGASGANVLTF | 17 | TRBJ2-6 | TRBV5-1 | many | TRBD1
TGTGCCAGCTCCACCTTTAGCGGGAGGGTTATCGATGAGCAGTTCTTC | CASSTFSGRVIDEQFF | 16 | TRBJ2-1 | TRBV9 | - | TRBD2
TGTGCCAGTAAGGGACAGTCCTCCCGGGGGTCCTATGGCTACACCTTC | CASKGQSSRGSYGYTF | 16 | TRBJ1-2 | TRBV19 | - | TRBD1
TGTGCCAGCAGTCCCCGGGGGGGGGGTACCACAGATACGCAGTATTTT | CASSPRGGGTTDTQYF | 16 | TRBJ2-3 | TRBV12-3/TRBV12-4 | many | TRBD2
TGTGCCAGCAGTTTAGTAGGGGGGGGGGGGAACCGGGACCAATCAGATGGCTACACCTTC | CASSLVGGGGNRDQSDGYTF | 20 | TRBJ1-2 | TRBV12-3/TRBV12-4 | - | -
TGTGCCAGCAGTGTCTTTGGGGGGACCGGGGAGCTGTTTTTT | CASSVFGGTGELFF | 14 | TRBJ2-2 | TRBV12-3/TRBV12-4 | many | -
TGTGCCAGCAGCTTAGAGGTGGGATACAATGAGCAGTTCTTC | CASSLEVGYNEQFF | 14 | TRBJ2-1 | TRBV11-3 | many | -
TGTGCCAGCAGCGTAGATACTGGGAGCTCCTATAATTCACCCCTCCACTTT | CASSVDTGSSYNSPLHF | 17 | TRBJ1-6 | TRBV9 | - | -
TGTGCCAGTAGTATAGACGGCAGGGGAGAGACCCAGTACTTC | CASSIDGRGETQYF | 14 | TRBJ2-5 | TRBV19 | - | -
TGCGCCAGCAGGGAGAGGACCAACCTTTTCTACAATGAGCAGTTCTTC | CASRERTNLFYNEQFF | 16 | TRBJ2-1 | TRBV5-1 | many | -
TGTGCCAGCATTAACCCCACCTCGGGACAGGGGGGCTACGAGCAGTACTTC | CASINPTSGQGGYEQYF | 17 | TRBJ2-7 | TRBV28 | many | TRBD1
TGTGCCACCAGCGGGTTAGGGGGGCCGCACGAAGCTTTCTTT | CATSGLGGPHEAFF | 14 | TRBJ1-1 | TRBV15 | - | -
TGTGCCTGGAGTAGGGGGAGGGTCACATTGTGGGATGAGCAGTTCTTC | CAWSRGRVTLWDEQFF | 16 | TRBJ2-1 | TRBV30 | many | -
TGTGCCAGCAGCTTAGCAACGGGAGAAGCTAACTATGGCTACACCTTC | CASSLATGEANYGYTF | 16 | TRBJ1-2 | TRBV7-9 | - | -
TGTGCCAGCAGTACAGGGAGTCAGCCCCAGCATTTT | CASSTGSQPQHF | 12 | TRBJ1-5 | TRBV2 | many | -
TGTGCCAGCAGCTTACGTGAGAGCTTTCCCACCGGGGAGCTGTTTTTT | CASSLRESFPTGELFF | 16 | TRBJ2-2 | TRBV7-2 | many | -
TGTGCCAGCGCTGTTTTCGGGGGGAGGACAGATACGCAGTATTTT | CASAVFGGRTDTQYF | 15 | TRBJ2-3 | TRBV14 | - | TRBD2
TGCAGTGCTAGAGATACCGCAGGGAGGGCCCATGAGCAGTTCTTC | CSARDTAGRAHEQFF | 15 | TRBJ2-1 | TRBV20-1 | - | TRBD2
TGTGCCAGCAGCCTTAGAGAGGGGCCGGCCAATGAGCAGTTCTTC | CASSLREGPANEQFF | 15 | TRBJ2-1 | TRBV12-3/TRBV12-4 | many | -
TGTGCCAGCAGTCCCACCGGGACAAAGGAAGCTTTCTTT | CASSPTGTKEAFF | 13 | TRBJ1-1 | TRBV6-1 | - | -
TGTGCCGCCAGTGATTTCTCGAGCGGGAGTTACTACAATGAGCAGTTCTTC | CAASDFSSGSYYNEQFF | 17 | TRBJ2-1 | TRBV24-1 | - | TRBD2
TGTGCCACCAGTGATTACCCTATTGAGATAGGGGCGAAAGAGACCCAGTACTTC | CATSDYPIEIGAKETQYF | 18 | TRBJ2-5 | TRBV24-1 | few | -
TGTGCCAGTACGGGGAGGAACACCGGGGAGCTGTTTTTT | CASTGRNTGELFF | 13 | TRBJ2-2 | TRBV19 | many | -
TGCAGTGCTAGTCCAACGGGGCAAGAGACCCAGTACTTC | CSASPTGQETQYF | 13 | TRBJ2-5 | TRBV20-1 | many | -
TGTGCCAGTAGTATAAGGCTAACGGGGCTCTCTGGGGCCAACGTCCTGACTTTC | CASSIRLTGLSGANVLTF | 18 | TRBJ2-6 | TRBV19 | once | -
TGCAGTGCTAGGACGGCCGACGCCGTCTACGAGCAGTACTTC | CSARTADAVYEQYF | 14 | TRBJ2-7 | TRBV20-1 | many | -
TGTGCCAGCAGCCCGAGGGGCCAGGACACTGAAGCTTTCTTT | CASSPRGQDTEAFF | 14 | TRBJ1-1 | TRBV7-3 | many | -
TGTGCCAGCAGCTTAGCACTAGCGGGGCACAATGAGCAGTTCTTC | CASSLALAGHNEQFF | 15 | TRBJ2-1 | TRBV7-2 | many | TRBD2
TGCAGTGCTAGCGGGAACCCCGCCGAGCAGTACTTC | CSASGNPAEQYF | 12 | TRBJ2-7 | TRBV20-1 | - | -
TGTGCCAGCAGCGTAAAGTTCGGTCAGGTTGACGAGCAGTACTTC | CASSVKFGQVDEQYF | 15 | TRBJ2-7 | TRBV9 | few | -
TGTGCCACCAGCAGAGCCCCGGGACAGGGGGCAAGGGAGCAGTTCTTC | CATSRAPGQGAREQFF | 16 | TRBJ2-1 | TRBV15 | - | TRBD1
TGTGCCAGCAGGCGTACTAGGGGTCTATCCGGAAACACCATATATTTT | CASRRTRGLSGNTIYF | 16 | TRBJ1-3 | TRBV7-9 | few | -
TGCAGCGGGGGGAGCAGAAACACCGGGGAGCTGTTTTTT | CSGGSRNTGELFF | 13 | TRBJ2-2 | TRBV29-1 | few | -
TGCGCCAGCAGCCCTAAGGAACCGGGACAGGGGTATGGCTACACCTTC | CASSPKEPGQGYGYTF | 16 | TRBJ1-2 | TRBV4-1 | few | TRBD1
TGCAGTGCGAGGACCGGGGTGACCACCGGGGAGCTGTTTTTT | CSARTGVTTGELFF | 14 | TRBJ2-2 | TRBV20-1 | many | -
TGTGCCAGCAGCCGGACAGGGCTTAATGAAAAACTGTTTTTT | CASSRTGLNEKLFF | 14 | TRBJ1-4 | TRBV12-3/TRBV12-4 | many | TRBD1